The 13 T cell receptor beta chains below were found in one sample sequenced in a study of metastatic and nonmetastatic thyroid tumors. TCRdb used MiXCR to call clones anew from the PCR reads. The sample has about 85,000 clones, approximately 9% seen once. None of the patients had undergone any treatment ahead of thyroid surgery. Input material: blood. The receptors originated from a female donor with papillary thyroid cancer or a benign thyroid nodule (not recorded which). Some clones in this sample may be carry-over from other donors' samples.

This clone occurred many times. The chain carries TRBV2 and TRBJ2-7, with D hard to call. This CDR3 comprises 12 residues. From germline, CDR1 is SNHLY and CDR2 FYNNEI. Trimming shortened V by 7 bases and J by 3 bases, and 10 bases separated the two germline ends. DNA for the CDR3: TGTGCCAGCATCTTCTCGAACTACGAGCAGTACTTC. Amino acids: CASIFSNYEQYF.

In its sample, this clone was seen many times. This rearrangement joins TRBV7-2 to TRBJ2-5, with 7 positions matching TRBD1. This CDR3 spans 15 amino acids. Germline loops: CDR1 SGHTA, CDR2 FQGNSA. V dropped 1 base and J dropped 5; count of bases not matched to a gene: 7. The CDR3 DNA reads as TGTGCCAGCAGCTTAGGTGACAGGGAAGCGGAGACCCAGTACTTC. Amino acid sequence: CASSLGDREAETQYF. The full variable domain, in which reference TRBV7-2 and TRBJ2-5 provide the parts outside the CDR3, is GAGVSQSPSNKVTEKGKDVELRCDPISGHTALYWYRQSLGQGLEFLIYFQGNSAPDKSGLPSDRFSAERTGGSVSTLTIQRTQQEDSAVYLCASSLGDREAETQYFGPGTRLLVL.

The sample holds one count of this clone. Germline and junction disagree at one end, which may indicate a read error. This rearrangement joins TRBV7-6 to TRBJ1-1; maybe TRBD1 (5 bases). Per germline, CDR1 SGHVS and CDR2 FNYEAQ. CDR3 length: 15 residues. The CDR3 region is CASRPTVSVQADAFF. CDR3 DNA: TGTGCCAGCAGACCGACAGTGTCCGTCCAAGCTGACGCTTTCTTT.

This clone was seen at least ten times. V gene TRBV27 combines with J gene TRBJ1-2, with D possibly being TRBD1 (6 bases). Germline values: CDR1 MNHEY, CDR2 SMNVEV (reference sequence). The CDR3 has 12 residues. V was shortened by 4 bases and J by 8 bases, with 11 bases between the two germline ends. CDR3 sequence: CASSSKGGGYTF. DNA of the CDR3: TGTGCCAGCAGTTCCAAGGGGGGAGGCTACACCTTC.

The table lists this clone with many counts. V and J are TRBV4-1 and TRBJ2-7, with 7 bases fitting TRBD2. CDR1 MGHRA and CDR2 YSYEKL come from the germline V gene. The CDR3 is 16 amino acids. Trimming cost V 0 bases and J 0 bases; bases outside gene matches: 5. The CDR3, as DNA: TGCGCCAGCAGCCAAGACCGTACGGGGGGCTCCTACGAGCAGTACTTC. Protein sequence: CASSQDRTGGSYEQYF.

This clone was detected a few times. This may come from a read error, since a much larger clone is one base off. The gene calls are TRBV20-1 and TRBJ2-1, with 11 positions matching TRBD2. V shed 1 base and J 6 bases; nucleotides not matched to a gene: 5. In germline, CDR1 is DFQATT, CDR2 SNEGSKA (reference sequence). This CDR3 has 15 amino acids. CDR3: CSARVPSGGSNEQFF. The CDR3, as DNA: TGCAGTGCTAGAGTCCCTAGCGGGGGGAGCAATGAGCAGTTCTTC.

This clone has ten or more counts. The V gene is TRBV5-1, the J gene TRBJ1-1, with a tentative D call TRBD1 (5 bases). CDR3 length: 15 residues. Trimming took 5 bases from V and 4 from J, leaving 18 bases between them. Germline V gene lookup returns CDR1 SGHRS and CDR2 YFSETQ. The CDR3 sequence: CASRYNILGGTEAFF. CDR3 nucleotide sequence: TGCGCCAGCAGGTATAATATTTTGGGGGGCACTGAAGCTTTCTTT.

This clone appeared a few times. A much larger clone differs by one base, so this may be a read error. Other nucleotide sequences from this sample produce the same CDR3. The CDR3 loop reads CASSVSGEQFF. The CDR3 nucleotides are TGTGCCAGCAGCGTAAGTGGTGAGCAGTTCTTC. The chain combines TRBV27 with TRBJ2-1; D not certain. V dropped 6 bases and J dropped 9 bases, with 9 bases sitting between them. Germline-derived CDR1 and CDR2 are MNHEY and SMNVEV (reference sequence). The CDR3 is 11 residues long.

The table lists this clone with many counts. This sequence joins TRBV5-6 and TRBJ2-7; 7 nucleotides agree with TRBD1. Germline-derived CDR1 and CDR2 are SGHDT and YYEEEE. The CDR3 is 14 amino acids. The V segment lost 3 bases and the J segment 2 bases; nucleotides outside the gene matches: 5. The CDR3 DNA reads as TGTGCCAGCAGCTCCGGACAGGAGACCTACGAGCAGTACTTC. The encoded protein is CASSSGQETYEQYF.

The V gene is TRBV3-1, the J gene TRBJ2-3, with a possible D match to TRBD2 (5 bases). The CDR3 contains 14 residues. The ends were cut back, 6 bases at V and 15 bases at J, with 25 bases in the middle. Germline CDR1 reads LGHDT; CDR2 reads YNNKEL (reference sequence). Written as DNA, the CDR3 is TGTGCCAGCAGAGCTGGCGGGCCAAGCCGTCGTCGCTATTTT. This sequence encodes CASRAGGPSRRRYF.

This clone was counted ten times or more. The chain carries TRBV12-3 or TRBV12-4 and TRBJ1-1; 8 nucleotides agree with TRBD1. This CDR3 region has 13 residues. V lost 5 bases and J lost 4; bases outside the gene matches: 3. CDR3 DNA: TGTGCCAGCAGTCGACAGGGGCGCACTGAAGCTTTCTTT. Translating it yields CASSRQGRTEAFF.

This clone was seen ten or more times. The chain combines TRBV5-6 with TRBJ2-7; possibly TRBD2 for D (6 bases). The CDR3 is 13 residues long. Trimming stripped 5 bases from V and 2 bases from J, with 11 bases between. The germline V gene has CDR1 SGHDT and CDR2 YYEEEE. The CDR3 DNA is TGTGCCAGCAGTCGGGACTTAACCTACGAGCAGTACTTC. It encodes CASSRDLTYEQYF.

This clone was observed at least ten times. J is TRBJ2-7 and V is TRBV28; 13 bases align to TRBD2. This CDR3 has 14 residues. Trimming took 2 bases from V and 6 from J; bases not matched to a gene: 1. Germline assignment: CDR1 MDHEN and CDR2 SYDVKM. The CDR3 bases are TGTGCCAGCAGTTTAGGACTAGCGGGGGTCGAGCAGTACTTC. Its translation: CASSLGLAGVEQYF.